The following is a TCR beta chain sequence with its context. Which antigen it targets is not known. Within one base of it there is no much larger clone, and no base qualities were kept. The junction shows trimming of 0 bases on V and 6 bases on J, plus 15 bases between the germline ends. CDR1 MGHRA and CDR2 YSYEKL were looked up in the germline V gene. The cysteine opens and the phenylalanine closes a CDR3 of 15 amino acids. The sequence is cut down to CDR3 DNA, 45 bases in frame from base 1. Using the deep immunoSEQ assay, TCR CDR3 regions were amplified from genomic DNA by multiplex PCR. For each cell subset, the extracted genomic DNA was distributed evenly across all wells of several immunoSEQ 96-well plates, and each plate served as one replicate. Each replicate PCR for sorted subsets received approximately 220 ng genomic DNA, equal to tens of thousands of T cell genomes. Purified libraries were measured with a Qubit 3.0 fluorometer, size-checked on a Bioanalyzer 2100, and measured again with the KAPA Library Quantification kit. A separate single-read 150-cycle Illumina NextSeq 550 flow cell was used to sequence each immunoSEQ 96-well plate. The published analysis was carried out like this. Because the immunoSEQ output held only junctional sequences and lacked quality scores, the filtering could not match the filtering applied to full-length reads. Sequences were annotated with PyIR, a Python wrapper for IgBLAST v1.9, and V/J genes and CDR3 were assigned using IMGT germline references. Reads were removed for weak V/J assignments (E-value above 1e-6), missing CDR3, stop codons, out-of-frame junctions, or ambiguous translated residues. V3J clonotypes were defined as sequences sharing an identical inferred V gene, J gene, and CDR3 amino acid sequence. Percentage overlap between repertoires was calculated by dividing the number of shared unique clonotypes by the size of the smaller repertoire. Richness of each repertoire was evaluated using RTK rarefaction, the Chao1 estimator, and Recon v2.1 estimates of unobserved clonotypes. For all TCRbeta clonotypes obtained by the gDNA method from several donors, generation probabilities were computed with OLGA. Held by TCRdb, this immuneACCESS table contains in-frame sequences only and omits some clones. Under half of the omission traces to an unresolved V gene where checked; the cause of the rest is unknown. The DNA was the basis for D and trimming; V, J and clone size are from that table. This sample has about 2.4 million clones in its table, and approximately 92% of those were observed once. The top ten clones comprise 0.11% to 0.15% of the sample.

The donors were healthy, HIV-negative adults who had no recently reported acute infections or vaccinations. Every donor was a Caucasian adult living in Nashville, Tennessee, USA. CD4+ T cells were enriched by magnetic negative selection; naive cells were then positively selected on CD45RA, and the negative fraction formed the memory subset. After blood collection by leukapheresis, PBMCs were isolated using Ficoll-Histopaque density gradient centrifugation and then cryopreserved in the vapor phase of liquid nitrogen. Analytical flow cytometry was used to check the purity and quantity of each magnetically sorted T cell population. Genomic DNA was isolated from each sorted fraction and quantified by UV absorbance on a Nanodrop 2000c. The data originate from a study of shared clonotypes between healthy human individuals (dated by TCRdb to the early 2020s). Study-level background: The cohort comprised a couple of women and a few men aged 18 to 49 years. For each donor, three plates each were used for CD4 naive and CD4 memory, two plates were used for CD8 naive, and one plate was used for CD8 memory. Blood TCR repertoires of about 5 healthy adults were deeply sequenced to estimate repertoire size and the extent of clonotype sharing between individuals. Different laboratories and diverse techniques were used to prepare libraries and sequence TCR repertoires, to increase sequencing depth and limit assay-specific biases. Between about 0.94 and 8.9 billion PBMCs per donor were obtained by leukapheresis.

Overall study results and their limits: Because the study included only a small number of donors, the genetic and exposure-history diversity represented was limited. Sampling was restricted to blood, and TCR repertoires in tissues likely differ from the TCR repertoires found in blood. Pairwise subsampling indicated that sequencing depth was expected to affect the degree of clonotype sharing among donors. Compared with non-shared clonotypes, the clonotypes found in all four sorted-subset donors had higher generation probabilities. Rarefaction of sorted-subset datasets indicated incomplete sequencing despite the large sequencing depth. Naive subsets generally had larger estimated clonotype richness than memory subsets did. Sharing across several donors was observed for 5% to 6.5% of naive CD4, less than 4% of naive CD8, 2% to 2.5% of memory CD4, and roughly 0.4% of memory CD8 clonotypes.

The rearrangement joined TRBV4-1 to TRBJ2-7; the D gene assignment is perhaps TRBD1 or TRBD2, with each matching 5 bases. The TCR comes from a man younger than 30 in good health. The sequenced sample was naive CD4+ T cells sorted from blood. In light of the paper, this sample's cell subset or site label describes: CD45RA+ positively selected. The CDR3 region reads CASSQEGGGAGEQYF. The DNA sequence is given as TGCGCCAGCAGCCAAGAGGGCGGTGGGGCGGGCGAGCAGTACTTC.